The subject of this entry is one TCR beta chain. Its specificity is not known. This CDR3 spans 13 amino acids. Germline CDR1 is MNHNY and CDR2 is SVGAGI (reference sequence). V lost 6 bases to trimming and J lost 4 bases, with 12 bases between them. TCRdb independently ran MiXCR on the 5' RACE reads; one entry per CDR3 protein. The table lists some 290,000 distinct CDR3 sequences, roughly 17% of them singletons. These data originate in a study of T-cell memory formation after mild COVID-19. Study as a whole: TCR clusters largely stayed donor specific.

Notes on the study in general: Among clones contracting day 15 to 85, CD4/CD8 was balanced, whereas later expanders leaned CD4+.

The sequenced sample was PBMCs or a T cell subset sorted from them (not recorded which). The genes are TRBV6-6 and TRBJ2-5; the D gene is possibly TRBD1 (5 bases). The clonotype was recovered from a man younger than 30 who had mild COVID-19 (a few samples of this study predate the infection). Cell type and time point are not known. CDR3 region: CASRIGVRETQYF. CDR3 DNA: TGTGCCAGCAGGATAGGGGTGAGAGAGACCCAGTACTTC.